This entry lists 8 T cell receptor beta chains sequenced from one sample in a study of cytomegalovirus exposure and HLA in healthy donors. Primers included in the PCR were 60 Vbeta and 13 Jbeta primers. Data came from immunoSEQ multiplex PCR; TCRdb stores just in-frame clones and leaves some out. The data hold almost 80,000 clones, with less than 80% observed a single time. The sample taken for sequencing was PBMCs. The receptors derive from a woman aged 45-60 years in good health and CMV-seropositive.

The CDR3 bases are TGTGCCATTTTAGCGGGACCGAGCTCCTACGAGCAGTACGTC. Amino acids: CAILAGPSSYEQYV. The chain couples TRBV10-3 to TRBJ2-7; 8 bases map to TRBD2. In germline, CDR1 is ENHRY, CDR2 SYGVKD. The junction had 7 bases not matched to a gene; V was cut back by 9 bases and J by 0 bases. This CDR3 comprises 14 residues.

The CDR3 coding sequence is TGCAGCGTGGGACAGGGGGCTGGAAACACCATATATTTT. Translating it yields CSVGQGAGNTIYF. The V gene is TRBV29-1, the J gene TRBJ1-3; 11 positions match TRBD1. Germline loops: CDR1 SQVTM, CDR2 ANQGSEA. The V gene end was trimmed by 6 bases and the J gene end by 2 bases; junction bases not matched to a gene: 0. This CDR3 region has 13 residues.

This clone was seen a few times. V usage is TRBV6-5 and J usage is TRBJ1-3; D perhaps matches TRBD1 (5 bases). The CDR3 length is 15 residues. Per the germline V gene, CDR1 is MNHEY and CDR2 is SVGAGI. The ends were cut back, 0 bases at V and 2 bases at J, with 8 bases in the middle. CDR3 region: CASSYSAGTGNTIYF. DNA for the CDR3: TGTGCCAGCAGTTACTCAGCAGGGACTGGAAACACCATATATTTT.

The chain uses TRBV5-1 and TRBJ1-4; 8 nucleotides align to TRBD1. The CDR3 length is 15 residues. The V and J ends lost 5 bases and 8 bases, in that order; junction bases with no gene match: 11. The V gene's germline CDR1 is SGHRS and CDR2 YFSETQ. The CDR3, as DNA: TGCGCCAGCAGTTTGACAGGGGAAGGAAGGGAAAAACTGTTTTTT. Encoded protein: CASSLTGEGREKLFF.

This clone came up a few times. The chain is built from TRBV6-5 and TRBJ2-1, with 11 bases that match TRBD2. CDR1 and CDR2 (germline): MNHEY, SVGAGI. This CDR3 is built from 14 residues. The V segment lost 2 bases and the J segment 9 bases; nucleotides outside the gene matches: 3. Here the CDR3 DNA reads TGTGCCAGCAGTTACCAACTAGCGGGGGTTGAGCAGTTCTTC. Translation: CASSYQLAGVEQFF.

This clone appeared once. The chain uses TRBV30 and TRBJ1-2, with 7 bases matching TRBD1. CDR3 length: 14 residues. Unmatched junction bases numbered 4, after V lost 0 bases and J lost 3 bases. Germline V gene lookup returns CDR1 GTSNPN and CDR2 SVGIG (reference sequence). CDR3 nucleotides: TGTGCCTGGAGTGTAAAGGGGGCGGACTATGGCTACACCTTC. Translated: CAWSVKGADYGYTF.

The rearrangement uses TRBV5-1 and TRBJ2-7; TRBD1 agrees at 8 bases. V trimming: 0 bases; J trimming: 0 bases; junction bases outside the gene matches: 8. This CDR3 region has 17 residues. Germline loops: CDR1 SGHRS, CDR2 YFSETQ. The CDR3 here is CASSLGITGGSSYEQYF. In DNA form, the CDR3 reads TGCGCCAGCAGCTTGGGGATAACAGGGGGGAGCTCCTACGAGCAGTACTTC.

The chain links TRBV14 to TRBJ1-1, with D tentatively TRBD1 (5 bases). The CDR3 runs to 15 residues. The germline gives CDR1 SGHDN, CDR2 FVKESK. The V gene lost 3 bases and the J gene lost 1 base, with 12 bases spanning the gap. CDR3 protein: CASSHPDTSNTEAFF. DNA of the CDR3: TGTGCCAGCAGCCACCCGGACACATCGAACACTGAAGCTTTCTTT. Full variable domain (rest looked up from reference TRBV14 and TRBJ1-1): EAGVTQFPSHSVIEKGQTVTLRCDPISGHDNLYWYRRVMGKEIKFLLHFVKESKQDESGMPNNRFLAERTGGTYSTLKVQPAELEDSGVYFCASSHPDTSNTEAFFGQGTRLTVV.